This TCR beta chain emerged from a study of identical twins. TCRdb used MiXCR to reprocess the 5' RACE reads, holding one entry per CDR3 protein. Among around 200,000 distinct CDR3 sequences, around a tenth were seen once, and the ten largest hold around 5.1%. CDR3 length: 14 residues. With 6 bases removed from V and 7 bases from J, the gap between germline ends came to 21 bases. The germline V gene encodes CDR1 DFQATT and CDR2 SNEGSKA (reference sequence). The origin of this receptor is a woman under 30 in good health. Sequenced: memory (CD45RO+) T cells sorted from blood. J is TRBJ1-2 and V is TRBV20-1; TRBD1 might be the D (5 bases). CDR3 loop: CSARPGGRVAGYTF. DNA of the CDR3: TGCAGTGCCAGGCCCGGGGGGAGGGTGGCTGGCTACACCTTC.